Listed below are T cell receptor beta chains from one sample, sequenced in a study of T cell responses to AZD1222 COVID-19 vaccine. Generated by immunoSEQ multiplex PCR, the TCRdb table keeps only in-frame clones and is missing some. This sample has 100,000 to 150,000 clones; around 85% occur once, and the top ten carry around 1.6%. This sample comprised peripheral blood, obtained on day 0 of AZD1222 vaccination. The receptors originated from an adult in good health. CDR3s include the opening cysteine and the closing phenylalanine or tryptophan. The order of the fields is CDR3 protein, CDR3 DNA, D gene, J gene, V gene, clone size. A D gene is named only where the DNA matches it firmly. Clone size is given for some rows only: seen once, a few or many times, or a class if the clone is expanded.

CDR3aa: CASTSDSKYF
CDR3nt: TGTGCCAGTACCTCGGACAGCAAATACTTC
d_gene: NA
j_gene: TRBJ2-7
v_gene: TRBV19
abundance: NA

CDR3aa: CASRGGAYEQYF
CDR3nt: TGTGCCAGTAGGGGTGGGGCCTACGAGCAGTACTTC
d_gene: NA
j_gene: TRBJ2-7
v_gene: TRBV19
abundance: NA

CDR3aa: CASSYAGRIETQYF
CDR3nt: TGTGCCAGCAGTTACGCCGGGCGGATAGAGACCCAGTACTTC
d_gene: NA
j_gene: TRBJ2-5
v_gene: TRBV6-2/TRBV6-3
abundance: NA

CDR3aa: CATTTRGRPDTQYF
CDR3nt: TGTGCCACTACAACGAGGGGAAGACCAGATACGCAGTATTTT
d_gene: NA
j_gene: TRBJ2-3
v_gene: TRBV19
abundance: NA

CDR3aa: CASRPPDSVLGQYF
CDR3nt: TGTGCCAGCAGGCCCCCGGACAGTGTTCTGGGGCAGTACTTC
d_gene: NA
j_gene: TRBJ2-7
v_gene: TRBV2
abundance: NA

CDR3aa: CASSRGLNYGYTF
CDR3nt: TGTGCCAGCTCCAGGGGGCTAAACTATGGCTACACCTTC
d_gene: TRBD1
j_gene: TRBJ1-2
v_gene: TRBV18
abundance: once

CDR3aa: CSVVGAGNTIYF
CDR3nt: TGCAGCGTTGTGGGGGCTGGAAACACCATATATTTT
d_gene: NA
j_gene: TRBJ1-3
v_gene: TRBV29-1
abundance: once

CDR3aa: CASSEGTSGGFFQETQYF
CDR3nt: TGCGCCAGCAGTGAGGGGACTAGCGGGGGTTTTTTCCAAGAGACCCAGTACTTC
d_gene: TRBD2
j_gene: TRBJ2-5
v_gene: TRBV10-2
abundance: NA

CDR3aa: CASRGTYNEQFF
CDR3nt: TGTGCCAGCAGGGGAACCTACAATGAGCAGTTCTTC
d_gene: NA
j_gene: TRBJ2-1
v_gene: TRBV7-6
abundance: few

CDR3aa: CASSVNLAGTQETQYF
CDR3nt: TGTGCCAGCAGCGTAAACCTAGCGGGGACGCAAGAGACCCAGTACTTC
d_gene: TRBD2
j_gene: TRBJ2-5
v_gene: TRBV9
abundance: NA

CDR3aa: CASSVTGGRDNSPLHF
CDR3nt: TGTGCCAGTAGCGTTACAGGGGGCCGGGATAATTCACCCCTCCACTTT
d_gene: TRBD1
j_gene: TRBJ1-6
v_gene: TRBV19
abundance: NA

CDR3aa: CASSRGRSGTEAFF
CDR3nt: TGTGCCAGCTCCCGGGGTAGGTCGGGCACTGAAGCTTTCTTT
d_gene: NA
j_gene: TRBJ1-1
v_gene: TRBV11-3
abundance: few

CDR3aa: CATSREGRGGEQYF
CDR3nt: TGTGCCACCAGCAGAGAGGGCAGGGGCGGCGAGCAGTACTTC
d_gene: NA
j_gene: TRBJ2-7
v_gene: TRBV15
abundance: NA

CDR3aa: CASSSTRSREGTQYF
CDR3nt: TGTGCCAGCAGCTCCACTCGCTCGCGGGAAGGGACGCAGTATTTT
d_gene: NA
j_gene: TRBJ2-3
v_gene: TRBV7-2
abundance: few

CDR3aa: CASSYGTGNEKLFF
CDR3nt: TGTGCCAGTAGTTATGGGACGGGAAATGAAAAACTGTTTTTT
d_gene: NA
j_gene: TRBJ1-4
v_gene: TRBV19
abundance: medium-sized

CDR3aa: CATSDLSSGIRISYNEQFF
CDR3nt: TGTGCCACCAGTGATTTGAGTAGCGGGATTAGAATCTCCTACAATGAGCAGTTCTTC
d_gene: TRBD2
j_gene: TRBJ2-1
v_gene: TRBV24-1
abundance: NA

CDR3aa: CASSLGRDYGYTF
CDR3nt: TGTGCCAGCAGCTTAGGGAGGGACTATGGCTACACCTTC
d_gene: NA
j_gene: TRBJ1-2
v_gene: TRBV7-2
abundance: few

CDR3aa: CASSPSGRLNTEAFF
CDR3nt: TGTGCCAGCAGTCCCTCCGGGCGACTGAACACTGAAGCTTTCTTT
d_gene: NA
j_gene: TRBJ1-1
v_gene: TRBV28
abundance: NA

CDR3aa: CASSSFGQGAGDTQYF
CDR3nt: TGTGCCAGCAGCTCTTTTGGACAGGGGGCAGGAGATACGCAGTATTTT
d_gene: TRBD1
j_gene: TRBJ2-3
v_gene: TRBV7-3
abundance: NA

CDR3aa: CASSQEGIYNEQFF
CDR3nt: TGTGCCAGCAGCCAAGAGGGAATCTACAATGAGCAGTTCTTC
d_gene: NA
j_gene: TRBJ2-1
v_gene: TRBV6-2/TRBV6-3
abundance: NA

CDR3aa: CASSLRTASNEKLFF
CDR3nt: TGCGCCAGCAGCCTCAGGACAGCCTCTAATGAAAAACTGTTTTTT
d_gene: NA
j_gene: TRBJ1-4
v_gene: TRBV5-1
abundance: once

CDR3aa: CAWSVPENTEAFF
CDR3nt: TGTGCCTGGAGTGTACCAGAGAACACTGAAGCTTTCTTT
d_gene: NA
j_gene: TRBJ1-1
v_gene: TRBV30
abundance: NA

CDR3aa: CASSPRKAGGRGTGELFF
CDR3nt: TGTGCCAGCTCACCTAGAAAGGCAGGGGGCCGAGGTACCGGGGAGCTGTTTTTT
d_gene: TRBD1
j_gene: TRBJ2-2
v_gene: TRBV18
abundance: NA

CDR3aa: CASSQVTHGNEQFF
CDR3nt: TGCGCCAGCAGCCAAGTGACCCACGGGAATGAGCAGTTCTTC
d_gene: NA
j_gene: TRBJ2-1
v_gene: TRBV4-3
abundance: NA

CDR3aa: CASSRTGTDYGYTF
CDR3nt: TGCGCCAGCAGCAGGACCGGGACAGACTATGGCTACACCTTC
d_gene: TRBD1
j_gene: TRBJ1-2
v_gene: TRBV5-1
abundance: NA

CDR3aa: CASSLEGLAVFRGTQYF
CDR3nt: TGCGCCAGCAGCTTGGAGGGGCTAGCGGTGTTTCGGGGGACCCAGTACTTC
d_gene: TRBD2
j_gene: TRBJ2-5
v_gene: TRBV5-1
abundance: NA

CDR3aa: CASRQRQGADTQYF
CDR3nt: TGTGCCAGCAGGCAACGACAGGGGGCGGATACGCAGTATTTT
d_gene: TRBD1
j_gene: TRBJ2-3
v_gene: TRBV6-5
abundance: NA

CDR3aa: CSVVAENYGYTF
CDR3nt: TGCAGCGTTGTAGCCGAGAACTATGGCTACACCTTC
d_gene: NA
j_gene: TRBJ1-2
v_gene: TRBV29-1
abundance: NA